This TCR beta chain came from a study of T cells in Graves' hyperthyroidism and ophthalmopathy. These patients, aged 18 to 65, had recently diagnosed hyperthyroidism lasting under 2 months. Exclusion criteria comprised uncontrolled infection, other autoimmune disease, pregnancy or lactation. This clonotype was seen many times. Antigen: not known. TCR beta CDR3 regions were amplified from RNA. The HTBI primer set was used in a first-round RT-PCR of the TCR CDR3. TCRdb used MiXCR to reprocess the multiplex PCR reads, holding one entry per CDR3 protein. The table records 530,000 or so distinct CDR3 sequences, 40% to 55% of them present only once. Looked up from germline, CDR1 is MNHEY and CDR2 is SVGAGI. The CDR3 sequence is 13 residues long. V was pared by 2 bases and J by 7 bases, with 1 base of the junction left unmatched. Study-wide results and caveats: A 13 V-J signature model discriminated ophthalmopathy versus stable hyperthyroidism. Most thyroid-expanded clonotypes above 0.001 were also found in blood.

The receptor's source is a woman under 30 with Graves' hyperthyroidism. The chain links TRBV6-5 to TRBJ1-2; TRBD1 matches at 10 bases. Sequencing was carried out using peripheral blood or thyroid tissue (not recorded which). The CDR3 loop reads CASSYRTGGGYTF. The CDR3 DNA follows: TGTGCCAGCAGTTACAGGACAGGGGGTGGCTACACCTTC.